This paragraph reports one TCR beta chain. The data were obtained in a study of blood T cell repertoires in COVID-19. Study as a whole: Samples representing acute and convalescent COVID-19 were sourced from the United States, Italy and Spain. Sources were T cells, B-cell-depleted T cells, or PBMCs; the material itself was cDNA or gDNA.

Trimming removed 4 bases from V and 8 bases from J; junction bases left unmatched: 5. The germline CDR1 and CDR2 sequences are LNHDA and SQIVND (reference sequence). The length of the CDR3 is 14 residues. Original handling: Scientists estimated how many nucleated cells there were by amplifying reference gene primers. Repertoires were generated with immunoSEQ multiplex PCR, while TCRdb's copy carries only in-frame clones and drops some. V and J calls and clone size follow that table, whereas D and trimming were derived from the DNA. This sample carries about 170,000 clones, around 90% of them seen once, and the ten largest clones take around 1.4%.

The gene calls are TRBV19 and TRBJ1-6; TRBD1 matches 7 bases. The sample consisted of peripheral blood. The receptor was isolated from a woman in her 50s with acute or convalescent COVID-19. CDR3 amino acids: CASSNPTGDSPLHF. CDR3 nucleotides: TGTGCCAGTAGTAACCCCACAGGGGATTCACCCCTCCACTTT.